This TCR beta chain was recorded in a study of cytomegalovirus exposure and HLA in healthy donors. This CDR3 is built from 14 residues. Trimming cost V 4 bases and J 4 bases, with 13 bases left between them. The germline V gene encodes CDR1 SGHAT and CDR2 FQNNGV. PCR involved 60 Vbeta and 13 Jbeta primers. Data came from immunoSEQ multiplex PCR; TCRdb stores just in-frame clones and leaves some out. This table has 130,000 to 150,000 clones, about four fifths appearing once. This clone came up a few times. The genes are TRBV11-2 and TRBJ1-1, with D possibly being TRBD1 (6 bases). The source of this sequence is a middle-aged man in good health and CMV-seronegative. Sequencing input: PBMCs. CDR3 in DNA: TGTGCCAGCAGCTACGGGACACAGGGCACTGAAGCTTTCTTT. Amino acids: CASSYGTQGTEAFF.